The 6 T cell receptor beta chains below come from one sample, sequenced in a study of blood T cell repertoires in COVID-19. Produced via immunoSEQ multiplex PCR; TCRdb's table is partial and in-frame only. The sample includes under 150,000 clones, approximately 81% of them seen just once. Sequencing used peripheral blood. The source of these receptors is a human donor in a cohort sampled during active COVID-19.

The V and J genes are TRBV5-1 and TRBJ2-5; TRBD2 is a possible D gene (6 bases). The CDR3 is made up of 14 amino acids. The germline V gene encodes CDR1 SGHRS and CDR2 YFSETQ. V lost 0 bases, J lost 5 bases, and 11 bases lay in between. The CDR3 loop is CASSLEAGGETQYF. CDR3 DNA: TGCGCCAGCAGCTTGGAGGCAGGAGGGGAGACCCAGTACTTC. The full variable domain, rest sourced from reference TRBV5-1 and TRBJ2-5, is KAGVTQTPRYLIKTRGQQVTLSCSPISGHRSVSWYQQTPGQGLQFLFEYFSETQRNKGNFPGRFSGRQFSNSRSEMNVSTLELGDSALYLCASSLEAGGETQYFGPGTRLLVL.

This clone appeared a few times. The V and J genes are TRBV7-8 and TRBJ2-7, with 9 bases matching TRBD1. Trimming removed 6 bases from V and 2 bases from J; junction bases left unmatched: 8. CDR1 and CDR2 (germline): SGHVS, FQNEAQ. This CDR3 is 15 amino acids long. CDR3 DNA: TGTGCCAGCAGGCAACAGGGGGCTCTCCCCTACGAGCAGTACTTC. It is translated as CASRQQGALPYEQYF.

CDR3 sequence (DNA): TGTGCCACCCGAGTTGGGCGATCTCTCCCAACAAGAGACACAGATACGCAGTATTTT. Its protein product is CATRVGRSLPTRDTDTQYF. This rearrangement joins TRBV27 to TRBJ2-3; D is undetermined. This CDR3 has 19 amino acids. Trimming took off 10 bases at V and 2 bases at J, with 31 bases between the two ends. The germline V gene has CDR1 MNHEY and CDR2 SMNVEV (reference sequence).

The chain carries TRBV12-3 or TRBV12-4 and TRBJ2-1, with 9 bases lining up with TRBD1. V dropped 5 bases and J dropped 14; count of bases not matched to a gene: 10. The CDR3 contains 13 residues. For the CDR3, the DNA is TGTGCCAGCAGTCGCCGCCGGGACAGGGTTGAGTTCTTC. This translates into CASSRRRDRVEFF.

In its sample, this clone was seen a few times. This chain connects TRBV18 to TRBJ1-3; no firm D call. The CDR3 is 16 residues long. The V and J ends lost 3 bases and 8 bases respectively, with 20 bases between them. The V gene's germline CDR1 is KGHSH and CDR2 LQKENI. CDR3 region: CASSPRTPGRTDTIYF. Written as DNA, the CDR3 is TGTGCCAGCTCACCTCGTACTCCCGGGAGAACGGACACCATATATTTT.

The rearrangement joins TRBV29-1 to TRBJ2-3, with D possibly TRBD2 on 6 matching bases. V was cut by 2 bases and J by 2 bases, with 11 bases left in between. Germline CDR1 is SQVTM and CDR2 is ANQGSEA. This CDR3 is built from 14 residues. The CDR3 DNA sequence: TGCAGCGTTGAACCGGGGGTTCACACAGATACGCAGTATTTT. This codes for CSVEPGVHTDTQYF.